This is a list of T cell receptor beta chains from one sample in a study of T cells after yellow fever vaccination. TCRdb reprocessed the 5' RACE reads with MiXCR, giving one entry per CDR3 protein. The sample has 500,000 to 550,000 distinct CDR3 sequences, just over 20% seen once. Sequenced here: PBMCs, sampled roughly 20 days after the first yellow fever vaccination. The receptor set was obtained from a man aged 18 to 29 who received the YFV17D yellow fever vaccine. CDR3s include the opening cysteine and the closing phenylalanine or tryptophan. Clone size, where shown, is once, few, many, or a class for clones that have expanded.

cdr3_length v_call clone_size cdr3_aa
14 TRBV5-6 few CASSVSGGEDTQYF
18 TRBV9 few CASSGSAGTHISGNTIYF
16 TRBV12-3/TRBV12-4 . CASSLGGRLSTDTQYF
13 TRBV7-6 few CASSLGSFSPLHF
16 TRBV6-5 . CASSYPTGQGSQPQHF
17 TRBV6-5 . CASSSPGGGTSNNEQFF
12 TRBV4-3 . CASSHPGGTQYF
16 TRBV7-9 few CASSYDLSGAQNEQFF
15 TRBV25-1 few CASSEWAGPLETQYF
12 TRBV12-3/TRBV12-4 few CASSPHTGVQYF
15 TRBV5-1 few CASKYRGGSTDTQYF
12 TRBV29-1 . CSAWGGQETQYF
15 TRBV12-3/TRBV12-4 . CASSGTSGVADTQYF
14 TRBV7-8 few CASSDDRTSGPLHF
15 TRBV12-3/TRBV12-4 . CASRSRTEAAGELFF
15 TRBV4-2 . CASSQVWARRDEQFF
18 TRBV9 few CASSSRTGSIPGANVLTF
19 TRBV24-1 . CATSDFRWDRGIGTDTQYF
15 TRBV29-1 few CSVVVGASGANVLTF
13 TRBV4-1 . CASSPPPGYEQFF
13 TRBV7-3 . CASKALETGELFF
12 TRBV28 many CASRTSTDTQYF
14 TRBV24-1 . CATSDFWGRYEQYF
17 TRBV13 . CTSSRTTFYLNTDTQYF
17 TRBV4-3 many CASSQALPAGGSNTQYF
15 TRBV9 . CASSPGGARTDTQYF
13 TRBV20-1 many CSAKRGDPGELFF
16 TRBV12-3/TRBV12-4 few CASSLVPSRRQETQYF
15 TRBV20-1 . CSAILGDRDTGELFF
15 TRBV3-1 few CASSLTGTSGYEQYF
14 TRBV3-1 . CASADGYSHQPQHF
14 TRBV12-3/TRBV12-4 . CASTSDNGGQPQHF
13 TRBV18 few CASSLDRVGGYTF
12 TRBV12-3/TRBV12-4 . CASRRGPEPQHF
14 TRBV3-1 . CASSRAQGQETQYF
16 TRBV6-1 . CTSRAPGQTNTGELFF
17 TRBV7-9 . CASIIGPGAGQDSPLHF
12 TRBV29-1 few CSVVERTETQYF
13 TRBV12-3/TRBV12-4 few CASSFRVTYGYTF
16 TRBV20-1 . CSARVSSGGITDTQYF
16 TRBV4-3 . CASSQDWWQLGAEAFF
15 TRBV15 . CATSPRAFPESTQYF
18 TRBV5-1 few CASSPYRDSIIHTSGYTF
14 TRBV19 few CASRDRFMNTEAFF
12 TRBV5-6 many CASSLTVYGYTF
18 TRBV5-4 . CAIGLGGGNVWSTDTQYF
15 TRBV6-5 many CASSYRDRLYNEQFF
15 TRBV6-1 few CASRNPLTSIYGYTF
17 TRBV5-4 . CASSSAGTGTAKNIQYF